The entry below gives a single T cell receptor (beta chain) sequence along with its context. What it binds is not known. The entry originates in a study of OX40 agonist ivuxolimab in advanced cancers. Study at large: The study treated patients with ivuxolimab, an agonistic anti-OX40 (CD134) antibody. Findings and limits, study-wide: Among expanded peripheral T cells, antigen specificity went undetermined. Some of the lowest clonal expansion was seen in partial responders at 0.1-3.0 mg/kg.

Measured with immunoSEQ multiplex PCR; TCRdb has only the in-frame clones, and not every one. The sample includes about 34,000 clones, nearly 95% of them seen just once. This CDR3 region has 16 residues. The germline V gene encodes CDR1 KGHSH and CDR2 LQKENI. V lost 2 bases and J lost 9; bases outside the gene matches: 9. This specimen consisted of CD4+ or CD8+ T cells sorted from blood, obtained in a trial of the OX40 agonist ivuxolimab. V usage is TRBV18 and J usage is TRBJ1-6; 8 nucleotides match TRBD1. The clonotype originates from an adult with an advanced solid tumor such as melanoma, head and neck, liver or kidney cancer. CDR3 in amino acids: CASSPDRTGSTSPLHF. The CDR3 nucleotides are TGTGCCAGCTCACCAGATAGGACAGGGAGTACTTCACCCCTCCACTTT.